Shown below are 32 T cell receptor beta chains from a single sample sequenced in a study of T-cell memory formation after mild COVID-19. TCRdb used MiXCR to reprocess the 5' RACE reads, holding one entry per CDR3 protein. The sample contains some 340,000 distinct CDR3 sequences, 10% to 15% of which appear only once. The sequenced material came from PBMCs or a T cell subset sorted from them (not recorded which). These receptors all stem from a man in his late teens or twenties who had mild COVID-19 (a few samples of this study predate the infection). Cell type and time point are not known.

This clonotype was seen a single time. This rearrangement joins TRBV2 to TRBJ1-6, with a possible D match to TRBD1 (5 bases). V was cut by 1 base and J by 7 bases, with 17 bases left in between. The germline V gene has CDR1 SNHLY and CDR2 FYNNEI. This CDR3 region has 17 residues. CDR3 DNA: TGTGCCAGCAGTGAAGGGCAGGGATGGCGGCAGAATTCACCCCTCCACTTT. This translates into CASSEGQGWRQNSPLHF.

This clonotype was detected a few times. The chain joins TRBV27 to TRBJ2-7; 7 nucleotides agree with TRBD2. This CDR3 is built from 15 residues. Per the germline V gene, CDR1 is MNHEY and CDR2 is SMNVEV (reference sequence). V was clipped by 5 bases and J by 5 bases; unmatched bases: 12. CDR3 protein: CASSPLTGGSDEQYV. The CDR3, as DNA: TGTGCCAGCAGTCCCCTTACCGGGGGGTCGGACGAGCAGTACGTC.

This clonotype was counted between two and nine times. The chain combines TRBV11-1 with TRBJ2-5; no reliable D call. The V gene lost 1 base and the J gene lost 7 bases, with 7 bases spanning the gap. The germline gives CDR1 SGHAT, CDR2 FQDESV (reference sequence). The CDR3 extends over 12 amino acids. In DNA, the CDR3 is TGTGCCAGCAGCTTAGTTTCTGGGACCCAGTACTTC. Translated: CASSLVSGTQYF.

The rearrangement joins TRBV2 to TRBJ2-1, with D possibly matching TRBD2 (6 bases). CDR3 length equals 12 residues. V was clipped by 10 bases and J by 5 bases, with 12 bases between them. Germline CDR1 reads SNHLY; CDR2 reads FYNNEI. CDR3 coding DNA: TGTGCCAAAGAAGGGGAGGACAATGAGCAGTTCTTC. It codes for CAKEGEDNEQFF.

This rearrangement joins TRBV20-1 to TRBJ2-5; no definite D call. Germline CDR1 DFQATT, CDR2 SNEGSKA (reference sequence). This CDR3 has 14 amino acids. Trimming cost V 2 bases and J 2 bases, with 12 bases left between them. This CDR3 reads CSARTIRVQETQYF. CDR3 nucleotide sequence: TGCAGTGCTAGAACCATAAGGGTGCAAGAGACCCAGTACTTC.

The CDR3 here is CSARTDTGFSQYF. Written as DNA, the CDR3 is TGCAGTGCTCGAACCGACACAGGGTTTTCGCAGTATTTT. This chain joins TRBV20-1 and TRBJ2-3; weak D call: TRBD1 (6 bases). The CDR3 length is 13 residues. CDR1 is DFQATT and CDR2 is SNEGSKA in the germline V gene (reference sequence). Trimming took 5 bases from V and 10 from J, leaving 19 bases between them.

The rearrangement uses TRBV20-1 and TRBJ2-7, with D unresolved. V was shortened by 4 bases and J by 4 bases, with 8 bases between the two germline ends. The CDR3 loop spans 11 amino acids. Germline assignment: CDR1 DFQATT and CDR2 SNEGSKA (reference sequence). The CDR3 region has the DNA TGCAGTGCTAAAGGTTTATACGAGCAGTACGTC. Protein sequence: CSAKGLYEQYV.

This clonotype was seen more than once but under ten times. This chain connects TRBV6-5 to TRBJ2-3; D remains unclear. CDR3 length: 14 amino acids. V lost 2 bases and J lost 4, with 10 bases in between. The germline V gene has CDR1 MNHEY and CDR2 SVGAGI. CDR3 in amino acids: CASSYLQYSDTQYF. As DNA, the CDR3 is TGTGCCAGCAGTTACCTCCAGTACTCAGATACGCAGTATTTT.

This rearrangement joins TRBV7-6 to TRBJ2-3; 8 nucleotides match TRBD2. Trimming removed 5 bases from V and 6 bases from J; junction bases left unmatched: 7. This CDR3 region has 14 residues. Germline values: CDR1 SGHVS, CDR2 FNYEAQ. The CDR3 coding sequence is TGTGCCAGCAGCGCGCGGGGGGCCGGGGATACGCAGTATTTT. It encodes CASSARGAGDTQYF.

This clonotype was observed a few times. The chain carries TRBV20-1 and TRBJ2-5; 8 nucleotides agree with TRBD2. J was trimmed by 4 bases and V by 6 bases; bases with no gene match: 7. CDR3 length equals 13 residues. Looked up from germline, CDR1 is DFQATT and CDR2 is SNEGSKA (reference sequence). CDR3 residues: CSAPRGDGETQYF. The DNA for the CDR3 is TGCAGTGCCCCGCGGGGGGATGGAGAGACCCAGTACTTC.

This clonotype showed up many times. V and J are TRBV4-1 and TRBJ1-1; 7 positions match TRBD1. The CDR3 contains 15 residues. In germline, CDR1 is MGHRA, CDR2 YSYEKL. V lost 0 bases, J lost 3 bases, and 4 bases stayed unmatched. CDR3 bases: TGCGCCAGCAGCCAAGAGGGACAGTCTGACACTGAAGCTTTCTTT. It encodes CASSQEGQSDTEAFF.

This clonotype was counted only a few times. This rearrangement joins TRBV20-1 to TRBJ2-1; D might be TRBD2 (7 bases). The CDR3 covers 16 residues. Trimming took 5 bases from V and 8 from J, leaving 25 bases between them. The germline CDR1 and CDR2 sequences are DFQATT and SNEGSKA (reference sequence). This CDR3 reads CSAERGGGGRRDEQFF. The DNA for the CDR3 is TGCAGTGCTGAGCGGGGCGGCGGGGGCCGCAGGGATGAGCAGTTCTTC.

This clonotype was observed a handful of times. The V and J genes are TRBV7-3 and TRBJ2-5; TRBD1 agrees at 9 bases. CDR3 length equals 18 residues. After removal of 4 bases from V and 3 bases from J, the junction contained 15 bases not matched to a gene. Germline V gene lookup returns CDR1 SGHTA and CDR2 FQGTGA. For the CDR3, the DNA is TGTGCCAGCAGCTCCGCCGGTCCGGGACAGGGAGTTGAAGAGACCCAGTACTTC. Translation gives CASSSAGPGQGVEETQYF. The whole variable domain, remainder taken from reference TRBV7-3 and TRBJ2-5, is GAGVSQTPSNKVTEKGKYVELRCDPISGHTALYWYRQSLGQGPEFLIYFQGTGAADDSGLPNDRFFAVRPEGSVSTLKIQRTERGDSAVYLCASSSAGPGQGVEETQYFGPGTRLLVL.

This clonotype came up many times. This chain joins TRBV5-1 and TRBJ2-5, with a weak D call TRBD1 (6 bases). The germline gives CDR1 SGHRS, CDR2 YFSETQ. V was pared by 4 bases and J by 5 bases, with 9 bases between. This CDR3 spans 12 amino acids. CDR3 DNA: TGCGCCAGCAGCCGGCAGGGGGAGACCCAGTACTTC. It translates to CASSRQGETQYF.

A few counts support this clonotype. The rearrangement uses TRBV20-1 and TRBJ2-7; no definite D call. The germline gives CDR1 DFQATT, CDR2 SNEGSKA (reference sequence). The CDR3 totals 14 residues. Trimming cost V 4 bases and J 0 bases, with 13 bases left between them. Written as DNA, the CDR3 is TGCAGTGCTAAGGGCTACACGAGCTCCTACGAGCAGTACTTC. It specifies CSAKGYTSSYEQYF.

This chain joins TRBV11-2 and TRBJ1-1; D may be TRBD1 (5 bases). The CDR3 is 14 residues long. Trimming took off 5 bases at V and 1 base at J, with 11 bases between the two ends. From germline, CDR1 is SGHAT and CDR2 FQNNGV. CDR3 amino acids: CASSLFTGNTEAFF. In DNA form, the CDR3 reads TGTGCCAGCAGCCTCTTTACAGGGAACACTGAAGCTTTCTTT.

This clonotype was seen a few times. The rearrangement links TRBV7-3 to TRBJ1-6; D possibly corresponds to TRBD1 (6 bases). Germline V gene data show CDR1 as SGHTA and CDR2 as FQGTGA. Trimming shortened V by 4 bases and J by 8 bases, and 12 bases separated the two germline ends. This CDR3 comprises 14 residues. The CDR3 loop is CASSSQGKDSPLHF. CDR3 DNA sequence: TGTGCCAGCAGCTCGCAGGGGAAAGATTCACCCCTCCACTTT.

This clonotype was observed a few times. The chain employs TRBV29-1 and TRBJ2-5; 14 nucleotides line up with TRBD2. The CDR3 is made up of 17 amino acids. In germline, CDR1 is SQVTM, CDR2 ANQGSEA. V shed 8 bases and J 5 bases; nucleotides not matched to a gene: 16. CDR3 region: CSTDPWTSGGHRETQYF. The CDR3 DNA reads as TGCAGCACGGATCCTTGGACTAGCGGGGGGCACAGGGAGACCCAGTACTTC.

This clonotype appeared a few times. The chain employs TRBV9 and TRBJ1-1; D may be TRBD1 (5 bases). This CDR3 region has 15 residues. In germline, CDR1 is SGDLS, CDR2 YYNGEE. V lost 2 bases and J 4 bases, leaving 15 bases between the germline ends. The DNA of the CDR3 is TGTGCCAGCAGCGTTTCGGCAGGGTCCAGCACTGAAGCTTTCTTT. It is translated as CASSVSAGSSTEAFF. Drawing the rest from reference TRBV9 and TRBJ1-1, the complete variable domain is DSGVTQTPKHLITATGQRVTLRCSPRSGDLSVYWYQQSLDQGLQFLIQYYNGEERAKGNILERFSAQQFPDLHSELNLSSLELGDSALYFCASSVSAGSSTEAFFGQGTRLTVV.

This clonotype was counted only a few times. V is TRBV7-2 and J is TRBJ2-7; D uncertain. The CDR3 contains 14 residues. The germline V gene encodes CDR1 SGHTA and CDR2 FQGNSA. The V end was cut by 5 bases, the J end by 0 bases, with 11 bases between. This CDR3 reads CASSVSQSSYEQYF. The CDR3 nucleotides are TGTGCCAGCAGCGTCTCACAGAGCTCCTACGAGCAGTACTTC. Complete variable domain (other parts from reference TRBV7-2 and TRBJ2-7): GAGVSQSPSNKVTEKGKDVELRCDPISGHTALYWYRQSLGQGLEFLIYFQGNSAPDKSGLPSDRFSAERTGGSVSTLTIQRTQQEDSAVYLCASSVSQSSYEQYFGPGTRLTVT.

The chain links TRBV5-4 to TRBJ1-4, with no clear D. Deletions cut 3 bases from V and 7 bases from J, with 16 bases between. The V gene's germline CDR1 is SGHNT and CDR2 YYREEE (reference sequence). The CDR3 sequence is 15 residues long. The CDR3, as DNA: TGTGCCAGCAGCTACGACATTGAGGGCAGTGAAAAACTGTTTTTT. Its protein product is CASSYDIEGSEKLFF.

This clonotype has just one count. The chain joins TRBV20-1 to TRBJ1-6; TRBD1 matches at 9 bases. CDR3 length: 14 amino acids. The germline V gene encodes CDR1 DFQATT and CDR2 SNEGSKA (reference sequence). The V segment lost 5 bases and the J segment 10 bases; nucleotides outside the gene matches: 9. The CDR3 DNA reads TGCAGTGCTCCGCCGGACAGGGGAAGATCACCCCTCCACTTT. Translated: CSAPPDRGRSPLHF.

This clonotype was picked up a small number of times. The J gene is TRBJ2-2, the V gene TRBV27; 7 bases fit TRBD2. Losses at the gene ends were 10 bases for V and 0 bases for J; bases not matched to a gene: 8. The germline V gene encodes CDR1 MNHEY and CDR2 SMNVEV (reference sequence). CDR3 length: 15 amino acids. The chain's CDR3 is CATGLLATNTGELFF. CDR3 in DNA: TGTGCCACCGGATTACTAGCGACGAACACCGGGGAGCTGTTTTTT.

This clonotype has a count of ten or more. V gene TRBV4-2 combines with J gene TRBJ2-1; D remains ambiguous. Looked up from germline, CDR1 is LGHNA and CDR2 is YNFKEQ. The CDR3 runs to 16 residues. V was cut by 0 bases and J by 3 bases, with 12 bases left in between. In nucleotides, the CDR3 is TGTGCCAGCAGCCAAGATCTGGGCAACCGCTACAATGAGCAGTTCTTC. Translating it yields CASSQDLGNRYNEQFF.

This clonotype is a singleton in its sample. V is TRBV29-1 and J is TRBJ2-1; 9 bases map to TRBD1. This CDR3 has 13 residues. The V gene's germline CDR1 is SQVTM and CDR2 ANQGSEA. Trimming cost V 4 bases and J 8 bases; bases outside gene matches: 6. The CDR3 DNA sequence: TGCAGCGTTGCGAGGGACAGGGAGGATGAGCAGTTCTTC. Translating gives CSVARDREDEQFF.

This rearrangement joins TRBV7-9 to TRBJ2-4, with D perhaps matching TRBD1 (6 bases). The CDR3 covers 17 residues. CDR1 and CDR2 from the germline V gene are SEHNR and FQNEAQ (reference sequence). V shed 1 base and J shed 0 bases, with 13 bases lying between them. The CDR3 protein is CASSLVPGELAKNIQYF. For the CDR3, the DNA is TGTGCCAGCAGCTTAGTGCCAGGGGAACTAGCCAAAAACATTCAGTACTTC. Full variable domain (outside the CDR3, taken from reference TRBV7-9 and TRBJ2-4): DTGVSQNPRHKITKRGQNVTFRCDPISEHNRLYWYRQTLGQGPEFLTYFQNEAQLEKSRLLSDRFSAERPKGSFSTLEIQRTEQGDSAMYLCASSLVPGELAKNIQYFGAGTRLSVL.

This clonotype occurred a few times. The chain carries TRBV5-1 and TRBJ2-7; D is possibly TRBD1 or TRBD2 (5 bases each). CDR3 size: 13 residues. Trimming cost V 5 bases and J 4 bases, with 13 bases left between them. Germline CDR1 is SGHRS and CDR2 is YFSETQ. CDR3 in amino acids: CASRAGTAYEQYF. As DNA, the CDR3 is TGCGCCAGCAGAGCAGGGACGGCGTACGAGCAGTACTTC.

J is TRBJ2-5 and V is TRBV4-1; no clear D. Trimming stripped 1 base from V and 4 bases from J, with 10 bases between. This CDR3 is 14 amino acids long. Per germline, CDR1 MGHRA and CDR2 YSYEKL. CDR3 sequence: CASSQVGQIETQYF. The CDR3 coding sequence is TGCGCCAGCAGCCAAGTAGGGCAGATAGAGACCCAGTACTTC.

This clonotype was seen a handful of times. The V gene is TRBV28, the J gene TRBJ1-3; D perhaps matches TRBD1 (6 bases). Germline values: CDR1 MDHEN, CDR2 SYDVKM. This CDR3 comprises 15 residues. The ends were cut back, 5 bases at V and 5 bases at J, with 16 bases in the middle. The CDR3 reads CASSLDRNQRNTIYF. The CDR3, as DNA: TGTGCCAGCAGTCTCGACAGGAATCAGAGAAACACCATATATTTT. The whole variable domain, filled in from reference TRBV28 and TRBJ1-3, reads DVKVTQSSRYLVKRTGEKVFLECVQDMDHENMFWYRQDPGLGLRLIYFSYDVKMKEKGDIPEGYSVSREKKERFSLILESASTNQTSMYLCASSLDRNQRNTIYFGEGSWLTVV.

The rearrangement uses TRBV29-1 and TRBJ1-3; D is unclear. V lost 6 bases and J 3 bases, leaving 12 bases between the germline ends. CDR1 and CDR2 from the germline V gene are SQVTM and ANQGSEA. The CDR3 extends over 13 amino acids. In DNA form, the CDR3 reads TGCAGCGTCGCCCGGGAGTATGGAAACACCATATATTTT. As protein: CSVAREYGNTIYF.

The table lists this clonotype with a few counts. This chain uses TRBV20-1 with TRBJ2-7; 8 positions match TRBD1. The CDR3 runs 13 residues. CDR1 DFQATT and CDR2 SNEGSKA come from the germline V gene (reference sequence). With V trimmed by 1 base and J by 5 bases, 4 bases remained unmatched. The CDR3 nucleotides read TGCAGTGCTAGAGTCCAGGGGGCCAACGAGCAGTACTTC. Its protein product is CSARVQGANEQYF.

This clonotype appeared many times. The chain employs TRBV4-2 and TRBJ1-1; unclear D gene. Germline V lookup: CDR1 LGHNA, CDR2 YNFKEQ. The ends were cut back, 0 bases at V and 6 bases at J, with 14 bases in the middle. The CDR3 is made up of 15 amino acids. The CDR3, as DNA: TGTGCCAGCAGCCAAGATCGGTCGGGTTTGTCTGAAGCTTTCTTT. Its translation is CASSQDRSGLSEAFF.